The 27 T cell receptor beta chains presented below share a single source sample, sequenced in a study of blood T cells in healthy people across ages. Primed by a sample-barcoded 5' primer and a J-beta primer mix, a second PCR proceeded for 7 to 11 cycles. MiXCR, run by TCRdb on the 5' RACE reads, gives a single entry per CDR3 protein. The sample contains around 710,000 distinct CDR3 sequences, 40% to 45% of which appear only once. Input material: blood. The receptors originated from a woman aged 55-69 years in good health.

This clonotype was recorded many times. The chain combines TRBV20-1 with TRBJ1-4, with 9 bases that match TRBD1. V lost 2 bases to trimming and J lost 8 bases; unmatched junction nucleotides: 3. The CDR3 length is 13 residues. CDR1 is DFQATT, CDR2 SNEGSKA, per germline (reference sequence). DNA of the CDR3: TGCAGTGCTAGAACAGGGGGCCGGGAAAAACTGTTTTTT. It specifies CSARTGGREKLFF.

The chain employs TRBV7-9 and TRBJ2-1; tentative D call: TRBD1 (5 bases). The end of the DNA aligns better with TRBJ2-7, so the J call may be wrong. CDR3 length equals 15 residues. CDR1 and CDR2 from the germline V gene are SEHNR and FQNEAQ (reference sequence). CDR3 sequence (DNA): TGTGCCAGCAGCCCAGGGCAGGGATACTACAATGAGCAGTACTTC. Its protein is CASSPGQGYYNEQYF.

The chain couples TRBV5-1 to TRBJ2-7, with a possible D match to TRBD1 (5 bases). CDR3 length: 14 residues. Germline lookup yields CDR1 SGHRS and CDR2 YFSETQ. The germline V and J ends were trimmed by 0 bases and 7 bases, with 14 bases remaining between them. This CDR3 is CASSLGVGAPEQYF. In nucleotides, the CDR3 is TGCGCCAGCAGCTTGGGAGTTGGGGCCCCGGAGCAGTACTTC.

Comments on this clonotype: An end of the junction differs from the germline gene, which may be a read error. The V gene is TRBV7-2, the J gene TRBJ1-2; D possibly corresponds to TRBD1 (5 bases). The CDR3 consists of 15 residues. Germline assignment: CDR1 SGHTA and CDR2 FQGNSA. In nucleotides, the CDR3 is TGTGCCAGCAGCTTAGATGGGACCGCATTTTATGGCCACACCTTC. As protein: CASSLDGTAFYGHTF.

This clonotype was seen many times. V usage is TRBV12-3 or TRBV12-4 and J usage is TRBJ1-2, with D perhaps TRBD1 (5 bases). This CDR3 is 12 amino acids long. The germline V and J ends were trimmed by 5 bases and 8 bases, with 12 bases remaining between them. As DNA, the CDR3 is TGTGCCAGCAGTCCACAGGAAGGAGGCTACACCTTC. Its translation: CASSPQEGGYTF.

Notes on this clonotype: A read error may be the cause here, since a much bigger clone is one base away. The chain couples TRBV4-2 to TRBJ1-2, with TRBD1 as a possible D gene (6 bases). The CDR3 runs to 14 residues. Trimming removed 2 bases from V and 6 bases from J, with 13 bases in between. In germline, CDR1 is LGHNA, CDR2 YNFKEQ. The CDR3 nucleotides read TGTGCCAGCAGCCAACCAACAGGGAATGATGGCTACACCTTC. It encodes CASSQPTGNDGYTF.

The CDR3 coding sequence is TGTGCCAGCAGGGGCAATGGGGCCAACGTCCTGACTTTC. This encodes CASRGNGANVLTF. The rearrangement uses TRBV6-2 or TRBV6-3 and TRBJ2-6; no definite D call. The CDR3 is 13 residues long. Germline V gene lookup returns CDR1 MNHEY and CDR2 SVGEGT. V was cut by 6 bases and J by 3 bases, with 6 bases left in between.

J is TRBJ2-7 and V is TRBV6-2 or TRBV6-3, with unresolved D. Trimming cost V 0 bases and J 3 bases, with 12 bases left between them. Germline CDR1 is MNHEY and CDR2 is SVGEGT. The CDR3 sequence is 15 residues long. The CDR3 nucleotides are TGTGCCAGCAGTTACTCGAGGCAGGCGTACTACGAGCAGTACTTC. This gives the protein CASSYSRQAYYEQYF.

The chain employs TRBV12-3 or TRBV12-4 and TRBJ1-4, with D hard to call. The CDR3 runs 13 residues. Trimming stripped 7 bases from V and 7 bases from J, with 13 bases between. The CDR3 protein is CASTAGRAEKLFF. The CDR3 DNA is TGTGCCAGCACCGCTGGACGCGCTGAAAAACTGTTTTTT.

The J gene is TRBJ2-3, the V gene TRBV20-1; 13 bases line up with TRBD2. The CDR3 has 18 residues. With V trimmed by 7 bases and J by 0 bases, 13 bases remained unmatched. Germline V gene data show CDR1 as DFQATT and CDR2 as SNEGSKA (reference sequence). CDR3 residues: CSVPPGLAGRKSTDTQYF. Here the CDR3 DNA reads TGCAGTGTCCCTCCGGGACTAGCGGGAAGAAAAAGCACAGATACGCAGTATTTT.

This clonotype was found many times. The CDR3 nucleotides are TGCGCCAGCAGAGAGGCGGCAGATACGCAGTATTTT. Residues: CASREAADTQYF. This chain links TRBV10-2 with TRBJ2-3; D unclear. Trimming removed 6 bases at V and 4 bases at J, with 8 bases between. Germline V gene sequence: CDR1 WSHSY, CDR2 SAAADI. There are 12 residues in the CDR3.

The J gene is TRBJ2-3, the V gene TRBV7-3; 9 bases line up with TRBD2. Germline V lookup: CDR1 SGHTA, CDR2 FQGTGA. This CDR3 is 16 amino acids long. The trim removed 0 bases at V and 4 bases at J, leaving 5 bases unmatched. CDR3 nucleotide sequence: TGTGCCAGCAGCTTAACAAGCGGGGGGCCCGCAGATACGCAGTATTTT. This encodes CASSLTSGGPADTQYF.

This rearrangement joins TRBV4-3 to TRBJ2-3, with 12 bases lining up with TRBD2. V was clipped by 2 bases and J by 2 bases; unmatched bases: 8. Looked up from germline, CDR1 is LGHNA and CDR2 is YSLEER. The CDR3 loop spans 18 amino acids. The CDR3 nucleotides are TGCGCCAGCAGCCAATTGTCTAGCGGGGGGGCCACCACAGATACGCAGTATTTT. Residues: CASSQLSSGGATTDTQYF.

J is TRBJ2-2 and V is TRBV12-3 or TRBV12-4, with D maybe TRBD1 (7 bases). Trimming removed 4 bases from V and 1 base from J, with 13 bases in between. This CDR3 is 16 amino acids long. CDR3 amino acids: CASSYDREVNTGELFF. The CDR3 DNA follows: TGTGCCAGCAGTTACGACAGGGAGGTGAACACCGGGGAGCTGTTTTTT.

Of note for this clonotype: One junction end disagrees with the germline gene, perhaps due to a read error. The chain employs TRBV7-2 and TRBJ1-6; D may be TRBD1 (5 bases). The CDR3 extends over 15 amino acids. Germline V gene sequence: CDR1 SGHTA, CDR2 FQGNSA. CDR3 sequence reads: CASRPAGDGNSPPHF. In DNA form, the CDR3 reads TGTGCCAGCAGGCCCGCGGGGGACGGTAATTCACCCCCCCACTTT.

The chain has TRBV5-5 and TRBJ1-1, with unresolved D. CDR1 is SGHKS, CDR2 YYEKEE, per germline (reference sequence). Trimming left V 2 bases short and J 0 bases short, with 8 bases between. This CDR3 has 14 residues. The CDR3 here is CASSLDGLNTEAFF. DNA for the CDR3: TGTGCCAGCAGCTTAGACGGCCTGAACACTGAAGCTTTCTTT. The variable domain in full, completed from reference TRBV5-5 and TRBJ1-1, reads DAGVTQSPTHLIKTRGQQVTLRCSPISGHKSVSWYQQVLGQGPQFIFQYYEKEERGRGNFPDRFSARQFPNYSSELNVNALLLGDSALYLCASSLDGLNTEAFFGQGTRLTVV.

This clonotype was seen only a few times. The chain employs TRBV20-1 and TRBJ2-1, with 9 bases identical to TRBD2. The germline CDR1 and CDR2 sequences are DFQATT and SNEGSKA (reference sequence). V was pared by 4 bases and J by 10 bases, with 11 bases of the junction left unmatched. CDR3 length: 14 residues. The CDR3 here is CSATLAGSLWEQFF. CDR3 DNA sequence: TGCAGTGCTACTCTAGCGGGAAGTTTATGGGAGCAGTTCTTC.

This rearrangement joins TRBV11-2 to TRBJ2-3, with D possibly TRBD1 on 6 matching bases. From germline, CDR1 is SGHAT and CDR2 FQNNGV. V was trimmed by 1 base and J by 2 bases, leaving 10 bases between them. The CDR3 has 15 residues. The chain's CDR3 is CASSLATGLTDTQYF. In nucleotides, the CDR3 is TGTGCCAGCAGCTTAGCGACAGGCCTCACAGATACGCAGTATTTT.

This clonotype was seen more than once but under ten times. The chain couples TRBV2 to TRBJ2-5, with TRBD1 matching over 9 bases. The length of the CDR3 is 15 residues. Trimming at V came to 4 bases and at J to 5 bases, leaving 8 bases not matched to a gene. Looked up from germline, CDR1 is SNHLY and CDR2 is FYNNEI. CDR3 DNA sequence: TGTGCCAGCAGTGTCCAGGGACAGGGCTTGGAGACCCAGTACTTC. Protein sequence: CASSVQGQGLETQYF.

The J gene is TRBJ2-1, the V gene TRBV12-3 or TRBV12-4, with TRBD2 matching 11 bases. V shed 5 bases, J shed 5 bases, and the junction held 11 bases outside the gene matches. The CDR3 runs 17 residues. In DNA form, the CDR3 reads TGTGCCAGCAGTGACCACGGAACTAGCGGGGGCAACAATGAGCAGTTCTTC. Translated, it gives CASSDHGTSGGNNEQFF.

The chain recombines TRBV29-1 with TRBJ2-3; unclear D gene. Deletions cut 7 bases from V and 0 bases from J, with 8 bases between. The CDR3 has 12 residues. Germline loops: CDR1 SQVTM, CDR2 ANQGSEA. CDR3 in amino acids: CSATTSTDTQYF. CDR3 nucleotides: TGCAGCGCCACGACCAGCACAGATACGCAGTATTTT.

This clonotype was detected only a few times. V and J are TRBV20-1 and TRBJ2-5, with D uncertain. The CDR3 runs 14 residues. The germline CDR1 and CDR2 sequences are DFQATT and SNEGSKA (reference sequence). Trimming took off 6 bases at V and 1 base at J, with 15 bases between the two ends. CDR3 coding DNA: TGCAGTGCCCACTCCGGCTGGACCCAAGAGACCCAGTACTTC. Its protein product is CSAHSGWTQETQYF.

This clonotype was observed at least ten times. This rearrangement joins TRBV29-1 to TRBJ2-5; no clear D. Trimming left V 5 bases short and J 2 bases short, with 3 bases between. The germline gives CDR1 SQVTM, CDR2 ANQGSEA. The CDR3 is 10 residues long. DNA of the CDR3: TGCAGCGTTATGCAAGAGACCCAGTACTTC. Its protein product is CSVMQETQYF.

The CDR3 loop reads CSASGTSGMSSYNEQFF. The CDR3, as DNA: TGCAGTGCGTCCGGGACTAGCGGGATGAGCTCCTACAATGAGCAGTTCTTC. The chain links TRBV20-1 to TRBJ2-1; 13 nucleotides match TRBD2. The CDR3 is made up of 17 amino acids. Trimming at V came to 6 bases and at J to 0 bases, leaving 8 bases not matched to a gene. Germline V gene sequence: CDR1 DFQATT, CDR2 SNEGSKA (reference sequence).

The rearrangement links TRBV3-1 to TRBJ2-5; TRBD2 matches at 13 bases. The DNA end lines up better with TRBJ2-7; the J call may be wrong. Germline assignment: CDR1 LGHDT and CDR2 YNNKEL (reference sequence). CDR3 length: 16 residues. CDR3 in DNA: TGTGCCAGCAGCCCTCCTACTAGCGGGGGGGCGTACGAGCAGTACTTC. It translates to CASSPPTSGGAYEQYF.

V is TRBV12-3 or TRBV12-4 and J is TRBJ2-1, with D perhaps TRBD2 (5 bases). The V gene lost 7 bases and the J gene lost 9 bases, with 10 bases spanning the gap. This CDR3 contains 11 residues. CDR3 residues: CASTPGGEQFF. CDR3 sequence (DNA): TGTGCCAGCACCCCCGGAGGTGAGCAGTTCTTC.

This clonotype has ten or more counts. CDR3 bases: TGTGCCAGCAGCGTAGTCTACTACGAGCAGTACTTC. It yields the protein CASSVVYYEQYF. This chain connects TRBV7-2 to TRBJ2-7; D gene unclear. V was shortened by 5 bases and J by 3 bases, with 8 bases between the two germline ends. Germline values: CDR1 SGHTA, CDR2 FQGNSA. The CDR3 contains 12 residues.